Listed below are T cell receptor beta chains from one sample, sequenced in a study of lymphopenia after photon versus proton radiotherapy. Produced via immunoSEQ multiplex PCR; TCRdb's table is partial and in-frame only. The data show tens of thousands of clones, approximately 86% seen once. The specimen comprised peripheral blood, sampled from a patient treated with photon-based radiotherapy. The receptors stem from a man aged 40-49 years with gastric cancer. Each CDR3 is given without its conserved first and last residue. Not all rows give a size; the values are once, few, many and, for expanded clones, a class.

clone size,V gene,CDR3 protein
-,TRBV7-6,ASSLPGAPDTQY
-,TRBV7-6,ASSSLGRGVGELF
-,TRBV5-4,ASSPQQGMNTEAF
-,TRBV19,ASTSPGTTRYTDTQY
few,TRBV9,ASSVAQGIGYT
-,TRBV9,ASSTSDLSYEQY
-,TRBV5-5,ASSLALAGATPSAQY
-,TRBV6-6,ASSYFSSNEKLF
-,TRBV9,ASSRRVRDEQY
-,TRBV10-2,ASGKGNQPQH
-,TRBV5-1,ASSLDRINTEAF
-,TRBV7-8,ASSSPSGGALWEQY
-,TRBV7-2,ASTPWAGLGTEAF
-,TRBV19,ASSLQGVVSNQPQH
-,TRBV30,AWSVGTTYNEQF
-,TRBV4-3,ASSQEPSGVTDTQY
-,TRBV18,ASSPDSTIGSPLH
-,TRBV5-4,ASSLGQGDEQY
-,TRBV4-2,ASSHTPGLINEKLF
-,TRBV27,ASSPIPGTGGPQY
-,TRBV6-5,ASTNTWGQGNTIY
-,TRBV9,ASSARGSTNEKLF
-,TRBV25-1,ASSAGPSAKGYT
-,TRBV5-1,ASSSSGGLETQY
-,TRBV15,ATSISRGYTGELF
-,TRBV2,ASSLGLGQPQH
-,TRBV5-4,ASSSNREDFTDTQY
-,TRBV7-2,ASSLGGKRSGNTIY
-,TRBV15,ATSRQASGANVLT
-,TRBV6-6,ASSGQGYEQY
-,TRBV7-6,ASSQPSTDTQY
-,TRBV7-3,ASSLRRGETQY
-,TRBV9,ASSPPSSGNTIY
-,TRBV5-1,ASSLAPSQPQH
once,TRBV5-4,ASSPGPTSTDTQY
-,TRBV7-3,ASSSLGQNTEAF
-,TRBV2,ASSDQGRETQY
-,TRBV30,AWSSGAWDSNQPQH
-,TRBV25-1,ASSDRADITDTQY
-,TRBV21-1,ARLGQGNYGYT
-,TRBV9,ASSVGGAGQPQH
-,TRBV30,AWSSVQVRLVDTQY
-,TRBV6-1,ASRRDRVLGQPQH
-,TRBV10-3,AISDREDQPQH
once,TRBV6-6,ASSPLDRSNQPQH
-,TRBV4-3,ASSGQLNEKLF
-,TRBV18,ASSPGYSNYGYT
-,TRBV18,ASSPGTGNLYEQY
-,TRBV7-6,ASSLGEGGLIYEQY
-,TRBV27,ASSLSGGSGGIQY